This T cell receptor beta chain was recorded in a study of T cells in Graves' hyperthyroidism and ophthalmopathy. Study-level results: Most clonotypes expanded in thyroid above 0.001 were likewise present in blood.

This clonotype was seen only a few times. Its specificity is unknown. From RNA transcripts, TCR beta CDR3 regions were amplified. An initial round of RT-PCR targeting the TCR CDR3 relied on the HTBI primer set. TCRdb called the multiplex PCR reads again in MiXCR, with one record for every CDR3 protein. The sample has fewer than 650,000 distinct CDR3 sequences; approximately 15% are singletons. Researchers defined stable Graves' hyperthyroidism as no ophthalmopathy progression within 18 months. Uncontrolled infection, other autoimmune disease, pregnancy and lactation each barred patients from inclusion. Thyroid ultrasound, orbital computed tomography, clinical symptoms, and serum thyroxine and TRAb underpinned diagnoses. From germline, CDR1 is LGHDT and CDR2 YNNKEL (reference sequence). The CDR3 totals 14 residues. The trim removed 4 bases at V and 0 bases at J, leaving 3 bases unmatched.

Sequenced sample: blood. The chain uses TRBV3-1 and TRBJ2-7; 7 positions agree with TRBD1. The TCR originated in a woman between 40 and 50 years old with Graves' hyperthyroidism. The CDR3 sequence: CASSPDRFSYEQYF. In nucleotides, the CDR3 is TGTGCCAGCAGCCCGGACAGGTTCTCCTACGAGCAGTACTTC.